A selection of T cell receptor beta chains follows, all from one sample in a study of identical twins. TCRdb called the 5' RACE reads again in MiXCR, with one record for every CDR3 protein. The table records 500,000 to 550,000 distinct CDR3 sequences, approximately 20% of them present only once. The data also belong to a second study, concerning yellow fever vaccine responses in identical twins.

What was sequenced was CD4+ T cells sorted from blood. The receptors stem from a woman between 18 and 29 years old in good health. The CDR3 runs from the conserved cysteine through the conserved F or W. Each record gives: clone size, V gene, D gene, J gene, CDR3 DNA, CDR3 protein. D genes are given only for firm matches. The listing skips clone size in some rows; elsewhere it reads once, few, many or a size class.

>few|TRBV5-1|TRBD1|TRBJ1-1
TGCGCCAGCAGCTACCGGGACAGAAGAACCACTGAAGCTTTCTTT
CASSYRDRRTTEAFF
>.|TRBV11-2|TRBD1|TRBJ2-6
TGTGCCAGCAGCCGACGGACAGGGGACTTTGGGGCCAACGTCCTGACTTTC
CASSRRTGDFGANVLTF
>.|TRBV3-1|.|TRBJ1-2
TGTGCCAGCAGCCAACAGGACAGTAGTGGCTACACCTTC
CASSQQDSSGYTF
>many|TRBV12-3/TRBV12-4|.|TRBJ1-5
TGTGCCAGCAGTTTACAGGGTACCAATCAGCCCCAGCATTTT
CASSLQGTNQPQHF
>few|TRBV7-9|.|TRBJ1-1
TGTGCCAGCAGCTTAGACTCTCGGGGGGCAGGAGCTTTCTTT
CASSLDSRGAGAFF
>once|TRBV20-1|TRBD1|TRBJ2-1
TGCTGTGCTAGGGCGGGACAGGGGAGTAGCGGGCGTTACAATGAGCAGTTCTTC
CCARAGQGSSGRYNEQFF
>few|TRBV7-8|.|TRBJ1-5
TGTGCCAGCAGCCCAGATTCACTCGACCCATTCGATAGTCAGCCCCAGCATTTT
CASSPDSLDPFDSQPQHF
>few|TRBV5-1|TRBD2|TRBJ2-3
TGCGCCAGCATTCGGGGTACCAGCGGGGGGGCAGATACGCAGTATTTT
CASIRGTSGGADTQYF
>.|TRBV12-3/TRBV12-4|.|TRBJ2-2
TGTGCCAGCACCTTTGGAGGGGACATTGTTCGGGAGCTGTTTTTT
CASTFGGDIVRELFF
>few|TRBV12-3/TRBV12-4|.|TRBJ2-7
TGTGCCAGCATTTTCTCCGTGGGGGGCCAGCAGTACTTC
CASIFSVGGQQYF
>few|TRBV5-1|.|TRBJ2-5
TGCGCCAGCAGCTGGAAAAACCAAGAGACCCAGTACTTC
CASSWKNQETQYF
>.|TRBV18|TRBD1|TRBJ2-7
TGTGCCAGCTCACAGGGGGCGGGCCCCTACGAGCAGTACTTC
CASSQGAGPYEQYF
>few|TRBV2|.|TRBJ1-3
TGTGCCAGAAGACCGTCCTCTGGAAACACCATATATTTT
CARRPSSGNTIYF
>few|TRBV5-1|.|TRBJ1-1
TGCGCCAGCAGCTTGGAGGGAATCACTGAAGCTTTCTTT
CASSLEGITEAFF
>.|TRBV6-1|TRBD1|TRBJ2-4
TGTGCCAGCAGCCCAGGGGGTGTGGGAAAAAACATTCAGTACTTC
CASSPGGVGKNIQYF
>.|TRBV11-3|TRBD2|TRBJ2-3
TGTGCCAGCAGCTTAGAGGGCGGGAGGTCAGATACGCAGTATTTT
CASSLEGGRSDTQYF
>.|TRBV2|.|TRBJ2-4
TGTGCCAGCGGCAGGGAAAACATTCAGTACTTC
CASGRENIQYF
>.|TRBV5-1|TRBD2|TRBJ2-7
TGCGCCAGCAGCTTGGGGGCTAGCGGTAAATACGAGCAGTACTTC
CASSLGASGKYEQYF
>few|TRBV10-3|TRBD2|TRBJ2-7
TGTGCCATCAGTGAGTCTCAGACTAGCGGATCCTACGAGCAGTACTTC
CAISESQTSGSYEQYF
>.|TRBV28|.|TRBJ2-1
TGTGCCAGCAGTTTAGGCTTGGGGCAGTTCTTC
CASSLGLGQFF
>.|TRBV10-2|.|TRBJ2-5
TGCGCCAGCAGTATTGTGGCGCCAGAGACCCAGTACTTC
CASSIVAPETQYF
>few|TRBV7-8|.|TRBJ1-1
TGTGCCAGCAGCTTAGGGGGAGCTCTGATTGAAGCTTTCTTT
CASSLGGALIEAFF
>.|TRBV7-2|TRBD2|TRBJ2-6
TGTGCCAGCAGCCGGACTAGGCACTACTCTGGGGCCAACGTCCTGACTTTC
CASSRTRHYSGANVLTF
>.|TRBV11-2|TRBD1|TRBJ2-5
TGTGCCAGCAGCTTACGCGGGACAGGGACGTTTATGGAGACCCAGTACTTC
CASSLRGTGTFMETQYF
>.|TRBV4-1|TRBD2|TRBJ2-1
TGCGCCAGCAGCGTTAGCGGGGGGGCCGTATCGTACAATGAGCAGTTCTTC
CASSVSGGAVSYNEQFF
>few|TRBV11-3|.|TRBJ1-3
TGTGCCAGCAGCTCCACGGTTTTACCTTCTGGAAACACCATATATTTT
CASSSTVLPSGNTIYF
>few|TRBV7-8|.|TRBJ2-1
TGTGCCAGCAGCTTAGCCCGGTCGGGCTCCTACAATGAGCAGTTCTTC
CASSLARSGSYNEQFF
>.|TRBV5-1|.|TRBJ2-5
TGCGCCAGCAGTTCCAGCACCGTCGGGGTGCCATACTTC
CASSSSTVGVPYF
>few|TRBV7-8|.|TRBJ2-7
TGTGCCAGCAGCTTAACGGGGGCGGGCGAGCAGTACTTC
CASSLTGAGEQYF
>many|TRBV6-5|.|TRBJ1-5
TGTGCCAGCAGTTACGGGGGAAGCAATCAGCCCCAGCATTTT
CASSYGGSNQPQHF
>few|TRBV29-1|TRBD2|TRBJ2-5
TGCAGCGTGGGGGGACTAGCGGGAGACCGAGAGACCCAGTACTTC
CSVGGLAGDRETQYF
>few|TRBV7-2|.|TRBJ2-7
TGTGCCAGCAGCTTAGTGGTGACACACTACGAGCAGTACTTC
CASSLVVTHYEQYF
>.|TRBV12-3/TRBV12-4|.|TRBJ2-5
TGTGCCAGCAGTCCGACACCTAACCAAGAGACCCAGTACTTC
CASSPTPNQETQYF
>.|TRBV7-9|TRBD2|TRBJ2-7
TGTGCCAGCAGCTCGACGACTAGCGGGGGACCCTACGAGCAGTACTTC
CASSSTTSGGPYEQYF
>few|TRBV7-9|TRBD2|TRBJ2-5
TGTGCCAGCAGCTTAGGGCTAGCGGAGGACCAAGAGACCCAGTACTTC
CASSLGLAEDQETQYF
>.|TRBV3-1|.|TRBJ2-7
TGTGCCAGCAGCCAAGGGTATAGGACCTACGAGCAGTACTTC
CASSQGYRTYEQYF
>few|TRBV11-2|TRBD2|TRBJ2-1
TGTGCCAGCAGGCCTGCTAGCGGCGATAGCTCCTACAATGAGCAGTTCTTC
CASRPASGDSSYNEQFF
>once|TRBV12-3/TRBV12-4|TRBD1|TRBJ2-2
TGTGCCAGCACTAAGACAGGGGTAAACACCGGGGAGCTGTTTTTT
CASTKTGVNTGELFF
>many|TRBV7-8|.|TRBJ1-5
TGTGCCAGCAGCCCGACGGGCATTAGGGCACGGAATCAGCCCCAGCATTTT
CASSPTGIRARNQPQHF
>.|TRBV5-1|.|TRBJ2-2
TGCGCCAGCAGCGCCCACACCGGGGAGCTGTTTTTT
CASSAHTGELFF
>.|TRBV3-1|.|TRBJ2-3
TGTGCCAGCAGCCAAGATGTAGCGGGCACAGATACGCAGTATTTT
CASSQDVAGTDTQYF
>.|TRBV7-9|TRBD2|TRBJ2-5
TGTGCCAGCAGCCCCGCAGGCGGGAGGGTAGAGACCCAGTACTTC
CASSPAGGRVETQYF
>.|TRBV5-1|.|TRBJ2-1
TGCGCCAGCAGCCCGGAGGGTCACTCCTACAATGAGCAGTTCTTC
CASSPEGHSYNEQFF
>few|TRBV7-8|TRBD2|TRBJ2-2
TGTGCCAGCAGCTTAGGTAGCGGGAGGAACACCGGGGAGCTGTTTTTT
CASSLGSGRNTGELFF
>.|TRBV28|.|TRBJ2-1
TGTGCCAGCAGTTTGGGGGCGGCAGGGCTCTACAATGAGCAGTTCTTC
CASSLGAAGLYNEQFF
>.|TRBV20-1|TRBD2|TRBJ2-1
TGCAGTGCTAAACTAGCGGAGCTATACAATGAGCAGTTCTTC
CSAKLAELYNEQFF
>few|TRBV15|.|TRBJ2-1
TGTGCCACCAGCACCTTAATTAGCGGCACCGCGGATTTGTTCTTC
CATSTLISGTADLFF
>.|TRBV5-8|.|TRBJ1-5
TGTGCCAGCAGCCGGGAAACCTATCAGCCCCAGCATTTT
CASSRETYQPQHF